Included here is one T cell receptor (beta chain) sequence, with context. This entry comes from a study of T cells in localized non-small cell lung cancer. Using immunoSEQ multiplex PCR, the repertoire was profiled, and TCRdb retains in-frame clones only, with some absent. The repertoire has about 56,000 clones, 86% of them found once; the top ten carry less than 6%. The material was peripheral blood, obtained before any cancer treatment. This clonotype originated in a woman aged 35 to 70 with stage I lung adenocarcinoma.

The CDR3 DNA follows: TGTGCCAGCAGTCCTTACAGGGGTTTAGACTACGAGCAGTACTTC. Protein sequence: CASSPYRGLDYEQYF. The V and J genes are TRBV28 and TRBJ2-7, with TRBD1 matching over 7 bases. The germline CDR1 and CDR2 sequences are MDHEN and SYDVKM. The CDR3 extends over 15 amino acids. The V segment lost 5 bases and the J segment 3 bases; nucleotides outside the gene matches: 10.